A selection of T cell receptor beta chains follows, all from one sample in a study of blood T cell repertoires in COVID-19. Repertoires were generated with immunoSEQ multiplex PCR, while TCRdb's copy carries only in-frame clones and drops some. The sample gives about 99,000 clones, around 82% of which show up once; 10% to 15% is in the top ten. The source material was peripheral blood. The source of these receptors is a human donor in a cohort sampled during active or convalescent COVID-19. Each CDR3 is given without its conserved first and last residue. Each record gives: V gene, J gene, CDR3 protein.

v_gene: TRBV24-1; j_gene: TRBJ2-5; CDR3aa: ATSDSRTTKETQY
v_gene: TRBV4-3; j_gene: TRBJ1-6; CDR3aa: ASSKQAASYGSPLH
v_gene: TRBV28; j_gene: TRBJ1-2; CDR3aa: ASSSRDSSHYGYT
v_gene: TRBV19; j_gene: TRBJ1-5; CDR3aa: ASHPTGFEPQH
v_gene: TRBV2; j_gene: TRBJ2-1; CDR3aa: ASSVPRAYSLVDEQF
v_gene: TRBV5-6; j_gene: TRBJ1-1; CDR3aa: ASSWLQGAFTEAF
v_gene: TRBV10-3; j_gene: TRBJ1-2; CDR3aa: AISESTGGGSGYT
v_gene: TRBV28; j_gene: TRBJ1-4; CDR3aa: ASSSGGVSEKLF
v_gene: TRBV19; j_gene: TRBJ2-2; CDR3aa: ASLGSQDTGELF
v_gene: TRBV28; j_gene: TRBJ1-5; CDR3aa: ASSFQHNSNQPQH
v_gene: TRBV7-9; j_gene: TRBJ1-2; CDR3aa: ASSLVQGGYGYT
v_gene: TRBV13; j_gene: TRBJ2-2; CDR3aa: ASSLQIWTQTNTGELF
v_gene: TRBV5-1; j_gene: TRBJ1-6; CDR3aa: ASSNWDRESGSPLH
v_gene: TRBV6-6; j_gene: TRBJ1-1; CDR3aa: ASRTGQGPSREAF
v_gene: TRBV5-1; j_gene: TRBJ1-1; CDR3aa: ASSLIQGTNTEAF
v_gene: TRBV4-2; j_gene: TRBJ1-2; CDR3aa: ASSQEISSSNYGYT
v_gene: TRBV5-4; j_gene: TRBJ2-7; CDR3aa: ASSLDRGSYEQY
v_gene: TRBV10-2; j_gene: TRBJ1-1; CDR3aa: ASTKGSTEAF
v_gene: TRBV19; j_gene: TRBJ1-1; CDR3aa: ASRPQGAHTEAF
v_gene: TRBV19; j_gene: TRBJ1-5; CDR3aa: ASSRDINQPQH
v_gene: TRBV24-1; j_gene: TRBJ2-3; CDR3aa: ATSPEGGRGDAQY
v_gene: TRBV7-2; j_gene: TRBJ2-2; CDR3aa: ASSLGHANTGELF
v_gene: TRBV7-6; j_gene: TRBJ1-5; CDR3aa: ASSLGGGGKPQH
v_gene: TRBV21-1; j_gene: TRBJ1-5; CDR3aa: ASSNLRGTLVEPQH
v_gene: TRBV4-1; j_gene: TRBJ2-7; CDR3aa: ASSPLGRATYEQY
v_gene: TRBV28; j_gene: TRBJ1-6; CDR3aa: ASSRGNSPLH
v_gene: TRBV19; j_gene: TRBJ2-3; CDR3aa: ASSRTSGGDTQY
v_gene: TRBV4-1; j_gene: TRBJ2-7; CDR3aa: ASSQGAGFYEQY
v_gene: TRBV10-3; j_gene: TRBJ1-2; CDR3aa: AISESRRNGYT
v_gene: TRBV30; j_gene: TRBJ1-1; CDR3aa: AWSRTGVHTEAF
v_gene: TRBV19; j_gene: TRBJ2-1; CDR3aa: ASTKGLAGHNEQF
v_gene: TRBV6-1; j_gene: TRBJ1-1; CDR3aa: ASSEPRQVEAF
v_gene: TRBV30; j_gene: TRBJ1-6; CDR3aa: AWRDSNNSPLH
v_gene: TRBV19; j_gene: TRBJ1-2; CDR3aa: ASSMLQVGGYT
v_gene: TRBV10-3; j_gene: TRBJ1-1; CDR3aa: AVFGGGNTEAF
v_gene: TRBV6-2/TRBV6-3; j_gene: TRBJ1-1; CDR3aa: ASSTGRENTEAF
v_gene: TRBV7-9; j_gene: TRBJ2-7; CDR3aa: ASSLTDRTGAGEQY
v_gene: TRBV5-4; j_gene: TRBJ2-7; CDR3aa: ASSSRTGSSYEQY
v_gene: TRBV7-2; j_gene: TRBJ1-1; CDR3aa: ASSRRTGMGTEAF
v_gene: TRBV4-2; j_gene: TRBJ2-3; CDR3aa: ASSQVIGPSADTQY
v_gene: TRBV6-1; j_gene: TRBJ2-5; CDR3aa: ASSGTGTSGQETQY
v_gene: TRBV3-1/TRBV3-2; j_gene: TRBJ2-7; CDR3aa: ASSQDHRTYEQY
v_gene: TRBV5-1; j_gene: TRBJ1-5; CDR3aa: ASRQDDNQPQH
v_gene: TRBV2; j_gene: TRBJ2-7; CDR3aa: ASITQGFEQY
v_gene: TRBV5-1; j_gene: TRBJ1-1; CDR3aa: ASSSVGEGRTEAF
v_gene: TRBV2; j_gene: TRBJ2-7; CDR3aa: ASSDVKGQTAYEQY
v_gene: TRBV6-5; j_gene: TRBJ2-7; CDR3aa: ASRLAGANYEQY
v_gene: TRBV2; j_gene: TRBJ1-6; CDR3aa: ASRLAGSPLH
v_gene: TRBV19; j_gene: TRBJ1-4; CDR3aa: ASMRRGANEKLF
v_gene: TRBV18; j_gene: TRBJ2-2; CDR3aa: ASSPDGAGELF
v_gene: TRBV28; j_gene: TRBJ2-2; CDR3aa: ASSLPPGTKSHPTGELF
v_gene: TRBV11-2; j_gene: TRBJ2-3; CDR3aa: AGRASGVDTQY
v_gene: TRBV7-2; j_gene: TRBJ1-3; CDR3aa: ASSLEASGNTIY
v_gene: TRBV3-1/TRBV3-2; j_gene: TRBJ1-1; CDR3aa: ASSHRGRGLGNTEAF
v_gene: TRBV3-1/TRBV3-2; j_gene: TRBJ2-7; CDR3aa: ASSLADSYEQY
v_gene: TRBV5-1; j_gene: TRBJ1-5; CDR3aa: ASSITGLNQPQH
v_gene: TRBV28; j_gene: TRBJ1-3; CDR3aa: ASSTQGALSGNTIY